This T cell receptor (beta chain) derives from a study of blood T cell repertoires in COVID-19. With 11 bases removed from V and 1 base from J, the gap between germline ends came to 13 bases. The CDR3 is 13 residues long. Per the germline V gene, CDR1 is SGHTA and CDR2 is FQGTGA. Assay used: immunoSEQ multiplex PCR; TCRdb lists only in-frame clones, some missing. The sample includes 240,000 or so clones, about 83% seen only once; the top ten take roughly 2%. Cohorts were assigned according to the clinical history that participants reported. This TCR came from a woman in her forties or fifties who had recovered from COVID-19. Sequenced input: PBMCs or T cells enriched from blood (not recorded which). This chain connects TRBV7-3 to TRBJ2-3, with D tentatively TRBD1 (5 bases). The CDR3 reads CASAGPGTDTQYF. CDR3 DNA: TGTGCCTCCGCAGGGCCGGGCACAGATACGCAGTATTTT. Using reference TRBV7-3 and TRBJ2-3 for the parts outside the CDR3, the full variable domain is GAGVSQTPSNKVTEKGKYVELRCDPISGHTALYWYRQSLGQGPEFLIYFQGTGAADDSGLPNDRFFAVRPEGSVSTLKIQRTERGDSAVYLCASAGPGTDTQYFGPGTRLTVL.